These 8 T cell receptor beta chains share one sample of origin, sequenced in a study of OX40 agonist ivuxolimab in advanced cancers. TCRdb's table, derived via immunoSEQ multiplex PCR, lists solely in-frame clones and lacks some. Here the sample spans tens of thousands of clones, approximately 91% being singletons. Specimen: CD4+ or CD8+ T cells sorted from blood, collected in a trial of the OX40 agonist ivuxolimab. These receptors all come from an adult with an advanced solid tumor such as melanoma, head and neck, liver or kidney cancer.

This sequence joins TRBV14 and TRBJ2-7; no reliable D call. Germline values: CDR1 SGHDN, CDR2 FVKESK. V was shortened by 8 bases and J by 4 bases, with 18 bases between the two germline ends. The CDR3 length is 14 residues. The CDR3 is CASAAGLGSYEQYF. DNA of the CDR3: TGTGCCAGCGCAGCCGGGTTGGGGTCATACGAGCAGTACTTC.

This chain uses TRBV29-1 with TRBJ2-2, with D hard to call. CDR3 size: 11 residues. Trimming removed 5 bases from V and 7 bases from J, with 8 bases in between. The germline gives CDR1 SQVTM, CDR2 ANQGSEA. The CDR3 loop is CSVRWGGELFF. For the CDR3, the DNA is TGCAGCGTTAGGTGGGGCGGGGAGCTGTTTTTT.

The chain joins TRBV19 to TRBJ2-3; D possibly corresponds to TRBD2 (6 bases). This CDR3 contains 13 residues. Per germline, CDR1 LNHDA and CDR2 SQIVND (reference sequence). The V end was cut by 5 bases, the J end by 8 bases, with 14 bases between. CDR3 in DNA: TGTGCCAGTAGTCTAGGTAGCGGAGGTACGCAGTATTTT. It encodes CASSLGSGGTQYF.

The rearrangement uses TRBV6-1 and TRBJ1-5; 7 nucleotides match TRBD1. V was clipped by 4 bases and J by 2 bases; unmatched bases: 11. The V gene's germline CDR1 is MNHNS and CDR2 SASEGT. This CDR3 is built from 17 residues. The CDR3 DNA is TGTGCCAGCAGTGTCCGTCCCCGGCAGGGGGGCAATCAGCCCCAGCATTTT. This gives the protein CASSVRPRQGGNQPQHF.

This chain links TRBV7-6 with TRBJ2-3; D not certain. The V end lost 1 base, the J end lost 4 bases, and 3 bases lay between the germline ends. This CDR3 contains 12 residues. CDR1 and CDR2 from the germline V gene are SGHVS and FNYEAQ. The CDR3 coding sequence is TGTGCCAGCAGCTTAGGAGCAGATACGCAGTATTTT. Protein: CASSLGADTQYF.

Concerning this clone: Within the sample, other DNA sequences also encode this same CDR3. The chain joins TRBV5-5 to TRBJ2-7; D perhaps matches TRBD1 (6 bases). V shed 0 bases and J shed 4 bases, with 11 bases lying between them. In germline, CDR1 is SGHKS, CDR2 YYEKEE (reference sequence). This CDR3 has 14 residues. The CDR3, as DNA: TGTGCCAGCAGCTTGGCAGGGGCAAGTTACGAGCAGTACTTC. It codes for CASSLAGASYEQYF.

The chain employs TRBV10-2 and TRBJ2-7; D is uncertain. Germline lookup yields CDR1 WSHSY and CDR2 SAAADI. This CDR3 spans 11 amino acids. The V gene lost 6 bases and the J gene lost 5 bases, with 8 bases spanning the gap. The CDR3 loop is CASSGFDEQYF. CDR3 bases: TGCGCCAGCAGCGGATTTGACGAGCAGTACTTC.

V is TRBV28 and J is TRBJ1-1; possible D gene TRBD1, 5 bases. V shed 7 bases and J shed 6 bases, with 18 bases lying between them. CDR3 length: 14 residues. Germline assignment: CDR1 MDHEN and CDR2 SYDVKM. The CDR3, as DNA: TGTGCCAGCATGAGTCGGACAATAGTTCCTGAAGCTTTCTTT. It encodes CASMSRTIVPEAFF.